This T cell receptor (beta chain) was captured by sequencing in a study of blood T cell repertoires in COVID-19. Profiled with immunoSEQ multiplex PCR; TCRdb holds only in-frame clones, not every one. The top ten clones hold about 10% of a sample with approximately 300,000 clones, under 90% of them seen once. Germline assignment: CDR1 KGHDR and CDR2 SFDVKD. The CDR3 loop spans 15 amino acids. Unmatched junction bases numbered 2, after V lost 0 bases and J lost 4 bases. Material for sequencing was PBMCs or T cells enriched from blood (not recorded which). The receptor was derived from a woman under 30 who had recovered from COVID-19. This sequence joins TRBV24-1 and TRBJ2-3, with 8 bases that match TRBD2. The CDR3 coding sequence is TGTGCCACCAGTGATTTGGGACTAGCCGCAGATACGCAGTATTTT. This gives the protein CATSDLGLAADTQYF.